The sequence of this T cell receptor beta chain was determined in a study of OX40 agonist ivuxolimab in advanced cancers. Broadly, across the study: The costimulatory receptor OX40 (CD134) was targeted by ivuxolimab, a fully human IgG2 agonistic monoclonal antibody. Intravenous ivuxolimab was administered to patients every 2 weeks at six dose levels: 0.01, 0.1, 0.3, 1.5, 3 and 10 mg/kg. Of the roughly 51 patients in dose escalation, about 20 had hepatocellular carcinoma, some 15 had melanoma, 9 had renal cell carcinoma and 9 had head and neck cancer. A male proportion of around 83% and a mean age of about 60 years, ranging from 23 to 79, were recorded for the dose-escalation cohort. Patients were allowed to have had prior anti-PD-1, anti-PD-L1 or anti-CTLA-4 therapy, and 40% to 45% of the dose-escalation patients had been treated with checkpoint inhibitors. Three dose-escalation patients achieved partial responses, one with hepatocellular carcinoma and two with cutaneous melanoma. Peripheral TCRbeta sequencing was intended to test whether TCR sequence diversity was altered and clonal T-cell expansion was caused by ivuxolimab. The paper reports the monotherapy dose-escalation portion (N of about 50 patients) of the phase I ivuxolimab trial.

This clone has only one observation. This receptor's antigen is unknown. Per-base qualities were not stored, and no clone one base away is much larger. From the germline V gene (reference sequence), CDR1 is LNHDA and CDR2 is SQIVND. There are 15 amino acids in the CDR3, from cysteine to phenylalanine inclusive. The entry retains the CDR3 DNA only, 45 bases that are in frame from base 1. V and J lose 4 bases and 4 bases, and a span of 14 bases separates them. Genomic DNA was isolated from the sorted cells so that the TCRbeta CDR3 region could be sequenced. The immunoSEQ Assay was used for sequencing of TCRbeta CDR3 regions. Drawn from immuneACCESS, this table holds only the in-frame rearrangements with V and J called that TCRdb kept. Clones are partly lost; checked studies trace under half to an unresolved V gene and leave the rest unexplained. The sample table shows under 45,000 clones, and about four fifths are seen once. About 19% of the sample is held by the ten biggest clonotypes.

Patients with autoimmune disease history or receiving systemic immunosuppression were excluded from the trial. Peripheral blood for TCR sequencing was drawn from every dose cohort at baseline, at cycle 4 day 1 and at cycle 7 day 1. Samples came from an open-label, multicenter, first-in-human phase I dose-escalation trial of ivuxolimab. The trial enrolled adults with locally advanced or metastatic head and neck squamous cell, hepatocellular, melanoma or renal cell carcinoma. Before TCR sequencing, CD4+ T cells and CD8+ T cells from peripheral blood were sorted into separate populations. Broader findings and caveats from the paper: The antigen specificity of the clonally expanded peripheral T cells was not determined. After ivuxolimab, CD8+ T cells had more expanded clones than CD4+ T cells on average. In the 0.1-3.0 mg/kg groups, partial responders had among the lowest normalized peripheral clonal expansion, particularly in CD8+ T cells. Low levels of normalized T-cell clonal expansion were also seen in some patients who did not respond. Clonal expansion of both CD4+ and CD8+ blood T cells was observed from baseline to week 6 at doses 0.1 to 3.0 mg/kg.

The V and J genes are TRBV19 and TRBJ1-5; tentative D gene TRBD1, with 5 bases matching. Sequencing used CD4+ or CD8+ T cells sorted from blood, obtained in a trial of the OX40 agonist ivuxolimab. The sequence was obtained from an adult with an advanced solid tumor such as melanoma, head and neck, liver or kidney cancer. The CDR3 here reads CASSTKRGLNQPQHF. The DNA reads TGTGCCAGTAGTACAAAACGGGGGTTAAATCAGCCCCAGCATTTT. Where the CDR3 stops, the reference TRBV19 and TRBJ1-5 genes take over; the full variable domain is DGGITQSPKYLFRKEGQNVTLSCEQNLNHDAMYWYRQDPGQGLRLIYYSQIVNDFQKGDIAEGYSVSREKKESFPLTVTSAQKNPTAFYLCASSTKRGLNQPQHFGDGTRLSIL.